These 13 T cell receptor beta chains came from one sample sequenced in a study of radiation and T cells in renal cell carcinoma. Time point reported: blood 4 weeks post-SBRT, at nephrectomy. The treatment is: 15 Gy SBRT to primary tumor, nephrectomy 4 weeks later. Assay used: immunoSEQ multiplex PCR; TCRdb lists only in-frame clones, some missing. The data show just over 95,000 clones, with more than 65% seen just once and 7.2% held by the top ten. The source material was blood, sampled from a patient whose treatment included radiotherapy and nephrectomy. These receptor sequences come from a man in his sixties with renal cell carcinoma.

This clone was observed a single time. The V and J genes are TRBV5-1 and TRBJ2-1; D gene unclear. Germline CDR1 and CDR2: SGHRS and YFSETQ. The V end was cut by 3 bases, the J end by 1 base, with 8 bases between. There are 14 residues in the CDR3. The CDR3 spells CASSSGASYNEQFF. As DNA, the CDR3 is TGCGCCAGCAGCTCTGGCGCTTCCTACAATGAGCAGTTCTTC.

The chain is built from TRBV2 and TRBJ2-7, with 12 positions matching TRBD2. V lost 6 bases and J lost 4; bases outside the gene matches: 4. Germline V gene data show CDR1 as SNHLY and CDR2 as FYNNEI. The CDR3 has 14 residues. CDR3 in DNA: TGTGCCAGCAGCAGGACTAGCGGGAAATACGAGCAGTACTTC. Translation: CASSRTSGKYEQYF.

The rearrangement links TRBV7-3 to TRBJ2-7, with 8 positions matching TRBD1. The ends lost 5 bases at V and 7 bases at J; junction bases unmatched: 10. CDR3 length: 14 amino acids. Germline loops: CDR1 SGHTA, CDR2 FQGTGA. CDR3 DNA: TGTGCCAGCAGCCTCAGGGGGCGCTCAGAGGAGCAGTACTTC. Protein: CASSLRGRSEEQYF.

This rearrangement joins TRBV4-2 to TRBJ2-2, with D maybe TRBD2 (6 bases). The V end was cut by 0 bases, the J end by 5 bases, with 13 bases between. This CDR3 is built from 16 residues. Germline CDR1 and CDR2: LGHNA and YNFKEQ. The CDR3 DNA follows: TGTGCCAGCAGCCAAGATTCTGGAGGGAGGACCGGGGAGCTGTTTTTT. Protein sequence: CASSQDSGGRTGELFF.

The J gene is TRBJ1-5, the V gene TRBV7-9; D gene uncertain. Trimming took 3 bases from V and 5 from J, leaving 8 bases between them. Germline V gene data show CDR1 as SEHNR and CDR2 as FQNEAQ (reference sequence). This CDR3 is built from 13 residues. The CDR3 coding sequence is TGTGCCAGCAGCTTGGGAGAGTATCAGCCCCAGCATTTT. As protein: CASSLGEYQPQHF. The entire variable domain, with the rest obtained from reference TRBV7-9 and TRBJ1-5, is as follows: DTGVSQNPRHKITKRGQNVTFRCDPISEHNRLYWYRQTLGQGPEFLTYFQNEAQLEKSRLLSDRFSAERPKGSFSTLEIQRTEQGDSAMYLCASSLGEYQPQHFGDGTRLSIL.

The rearrangement links TRBV7-2 to TRBJ2-5; 7 bases match TRBD2. Germline CDR1 reads SGHTA; CDR2 reads FQGNSA. The V segment lost 4 bases and the J segment 4 bases; nucleotides outside the gene matches: 12. The CDR3 contains 16 residues. CDR3 region: CASSYRTRAGRETQYF. CDR3 nucleotides: TGTGCCAGCAGCTATAGGACTAGGGCGGGAAGAGAGACCCAGTACTTC.

The chain links TRBV10-1 to TRBJ2-1, with D hard to call. The length of the CDR3 is 15 residues. Per the germline V gene, CDR1 is WNHNN and CDR2 is SYGVQD (reference sequence). Trimming took 5 bases from V and 6 from J, leaving 17 bases between them. CDR3 residues: CASSPIIPSVNEQFF. The CDR3 region has the DNA TGCGCCAGCAGTCCTATAATCCCGTCCGTCAATGAGCAGTTCTTC.

The chain is built from TRBV19 and TRBJ2-3, with TRBD1 matching over 7 bases. CDR3 length: 15 amino acids. Per the germline V gene, CDR1 is LNHDA and CDR2 is SQIVND (reference sequence). Trimming took 4 bases from V and 2 from J; bases not matched to a gene: 6. CDR3 residues: CASSTRQGPTDTQYF. DNA for the CDR3: TGTGCCAGTAGTACAAGACAGGGACCCACAGATACGCAGTATTTT.

The chain combines TRBV30 with TRBJ2-7, with 10 bases matching TRBD1. With 2 bases clipped from V and 3 bases from J, the junction kept 7 bases outside the gene matches. Germline V gene sequence: CDR1 GTSNPN, CDR2 SVGIG (reference sequence). This CDR3 has 15 amino acids. The CDR3: CAWSPPWDRGYEQYF. DNA of the CDR3: TGTGCCTGGAGTCCCCCGTGGGACAGGGGCTACGAGCAGTACTTC. Using reference TRBV30 and TRBJ2-7 for the parts outside the CDR3, the full variable domain is SQTIHQWPATLVQPVGSPLSLECTVEGTSNPNLYWYRQAAGRGLQLLFYSVGIGQISSEVPQNLSASRPQDRQFILSSKKLLLSDSGFYLCAWSPPWDRGYEQYFGPGTRLTVT.

This clone was seen only a few times. The gene calls are TRBV5-1 and TRBJ1-1; a weak D match, TRBD1 (5 bases). The length of the CDR3 is 14 residues. V lost 2 bases, J lost 2 bases, and 10 bases lay in between. CDR1 and CDR2 from the germline V gene are SGHRS and YFSETQ. The CDR3 here is CASSFVGDNTEAFF. CDR3 nucleotide sequence: TGCGCCAGCAGCTTCGTAGGGGATAACACTGAAGCTTTCTTT. Drawing the rest from reference TRBV5-1 and TRBJ1-1, the complete variable domain is KAGVTQTPRYLIKTRGQQVTLSCSPISGHRSVSWYQQTPGQGLQFLFEYFSETQRNKGNFPGRFSGRQFSNSRSEMNVSTLELGDSALYLCASSFVGDNTEAFFGQGTRLTVV.

Remarks on this clone: Other DNA sequences within the sample encode an identical CDR3. The chain recombines TRBV9 with TRBJ2-1; D call uncertain. The CDR3 is 14 amino acids. Germline V gene lookup returns CDR1 SGDLS and CDR2 YYNGEE. V was clipped by 0 bases and J by 3 bases, with 7 bases between them. CDR3 sequence reads: CASSVGGNYNEQFF. The CDR3 DNA reads as TGTGCCAGCAGCGTAGGAGGAAACTACAATGAGCAGTTCTTC.

The chain links TRBV10-3 to TRBJ1-1; the D gene is possibly TRBD1 (5 bases). The CDR3 is 12 amino acids. V shed 6 bases and J shed 7 bases, with 12 bases lying between them. In germline, CDR1 is ENHRY, CDR2 SYGVKD. The CDR3 here is CAIRDRDGEAFF. The CDR3 nucleotides read TGTGCCATCAGGGATCGGGACGGTGAAGCTTTCTTT.

V usage is TRBV6-1 and J usage is TRBJ1-1, with a possible D match to TRBD1 (5 bases). Trimming left V 5 bases short and J 1 base short, with 8 bases between. From germline, CDR1 is MNHNS and CDR2 SASEGT. The CDR3 consists of 13 residues. The DNA of the CDR3 is TGTGCCAGCAGTTCAGGGCCGAACACTGAAGCTTTCTTT. Its translation: CASSSGPNTEAFF.